These 27 T cell receptor beta chains originate from one sample sequenced in a study of Ad26.COV2.S vaccination and SARS-CoV-2 variants. Treatment specified: roughly 20 received Ad26.COV2.S at low or high dose, single or two shots; 5 received placebo; per-sample allocation not given. The samples were gathered on day 63 after the first injection of vaccine or placebo. Data came from immunoSEQ multiplex PCR; TCRdb stores just in-frame clones and leaves some out. The data show about 350,000 clones, with around 84% seen just once and 3% to 4% held by the top ten. Sequencing was performed on peripheral blood, taken in a trial of Ad26.COV2.S vaccine versus placebo. The receptors were sampled from a person between 18 and 59 years old who received the Ad26.COV2.S COVID-19 vaccine or a placebo.

This sequence joins TRBV7-2 and TRBJ2-1; no firm D call. V was trimmed by 5 bases and J by 8 bases, leaving 13 bases between them. The CDR3 consists of 13 residues. The V gene's germline CDR1 is SGHTA and CDR2 FQGNSA. CDR3 in DNA: TGTGCCAGCAGCGAATACAGAATCGATGAGCAGTTCTTC. Translating gives CASSEYRIDEQFF.

Note on this clone: Other DNA sequences of this sample code for an identical CDR3. The chain carries TRBV18 and TRBJ1-5; no reliable D call. This CDR3 comprises 16 residues. CDR1 and CDR2 from the germline V gene are KGHSH and LQKENI. The V end was cut by 0 bases, the J end by 0 bases, with 9 bases between. The CDR3 here is CASSPPSADSNQPQHF. The CDR3 nucleotides are TGTGCCAGCTCACCACCGTCCGCGGATAGCAATCAGCCCCAGCATTTT.

The rearrangement joins TRBV27 to TRBJ1-6, with D hard to call. Germline values: CDR1 MNHEY, CDR2 SMNVEV (reference sequence). CDR3 length equals 13 residues. V was pared by 0 bases and J by 9 bases, with 6 bases between. CDR3 protein: CASSLSARSPLHF. DNA of the CDR3: TGTGCCAGCAGTTTATCGGCGCGTTCACCCCTCCACTTT.

The chain recombines TRBV2 with TRBJ2-7; D remains ambiguous. The V and J ends lost 6 bases and 6 bases respectively, with 15 bases between them. Germline CDR1 reads SNHLY; CDR2 reads FYNNEI. The CDR3 has 13 amino acids. The DNA of the CDR3 is TGTGCCAGCAGCATTACTCCCCCAGTCGAGCAGTACTTC. Its translation: CASSITPPVEQYF.

The count of this clone is one. The rearrangement links TRBV6-1 to TRBJ2-3, with 8 bases fitting TRBD1. The CDR3 runs to 15 residues. J gave up 0 bases and V 3 bases, and 2 bases lay outside the gene matches. The V gene's germline CDR1 is MNHNS and CDR2 SASEGT. CDR3: CASSDRDRSTDTQYF. The CDR3 bases are TGTGCCAGCAGTGACCGGGACAGGAGCACAGATACGCAGTATTTT.

The chain has TRBV7-2 and TRBJ2-7; D remains unclear. The CDR3 totals 16 residues. CDR1 and CDR2 (germline): SGHTA, FQGNSA. Trimming cost V 1 base and J 2 bases, with 15 bases left between them. The CDR3 region has the DNA TGTGCCAGCAGCTTAGTTGGTTCGGCTATAGCCTACGAGCAGTACTTC. Protein: CASSLVGSAIAYEQYF.

This chain uses TRBV4-3 with TRBJ1-1, with a possible D match to TRBD1 (6 bases). The V gene lost 0 bases and the J gene lost 3 bases, with 14 bases spanning the gap. The CDR3 sequence is 16 residues long. Germline CDR1 LGHNA, CDR2 YSLEER. Here the CDR3 DNA reads TGCGCCAGCAGCCAAGATGGCCCAGGGGCCTACACTGAAGCTTTCTTT. Its protein is CASSQDGPGAYTEAFF.

V usage is TRBV5-6 and J usage is TRBJ2-3; D possibly corresponds to TRBD1 (5 bases). Germline V gene sequence: CDR1 SGHDT, CDR2 YYEEEE. The CDR3 sequence is 14 residues long. V was pared by 0 bases and J by 0 bases, with 5 bases between. CDR3 coding DNA: TGTGCCAGCAGCTTGGGACAGAGCACAGATACGCAGTATTTT. Translation gives CASSLGQSTDTQYF. Combining the CDR3 with reference TRBV5-6 and TRBJ2-3 gives the whole variable domain DAGVTQSPTHLIKTRGQQVTLRCSPKSGHDTVSWYQQALGQGPQFIFQYYEEEERQRGNFPDRFSGHQFPNYSSELNVNALLLGDSALYLCASSLGQSTDTQYFGPGTRLTVL.

The gene calls are TRBV7-2 and TRBJ1-5, with D perhaps TRBD1 (6 bases). CDR1 is SGHTA and CDR2 is FQGNSA in the germline V gene. The CDR3 is made up of 16 amino acids. V was pared by 4 bases and J by 0 bases, with 13 bases between. The CDR3 DNA is TGTGCCAGCAGCTACCGACAGGCTTATAGCAATCAGCCCCAGCATTTT. The encoded protein is CASSYRQAYSNQPQHF.

The chain has TRBV5-1 and TRBJ1-1; D unclear. The CDR3 length is 13 residues. Trimming cost V 2 bases and J 1 base, with 6 bases left between them. Germline CDR1 and CDR2: SGHRS and YFSETQ. The CDR3 is CASSLTTNTEAFF. As DNA, the CDR3 is TGCGCCAGCAGCTTAACGACGAACACTGAAGCTTTCTTT.

The rearrangement joins TRBV6-2 or TRBV6-3 to TRBJ1-6; D remains ambiguous. CDR3 length: 16 amino acids. The V gene lost 0 bases and the J gene lost 7 bases, with 13 bases spanning the gap. Per the germline V gene, CDR1 is MNHEY and CDR2 is SVGEGT. The CDR3 bases are TGTGCCAGCAGTTACTCTCTCCGGACCGCCAATTCACCCCTCCACTTT. Translation: CASSYSLRTANSPLHF.

The chain recombines TRBV18 with TRBJ2-7, with 8 bases aligning to TRBD1. The germline gives CDR1 KGHSH, CDR2 LQKENI. J gave up 5 bases and V 2 bases, and 8 bases lay outside the gene matches. The CDR3 totals 15 residues. As DNA, the CDR3 is TGTGCCAGCTCACCAACGACAGGGGCCGTTAACGAGCAGTACTTC. Its protein product is CASSPTTGAVNEQYF.

This clone was seen a single time. The chain combines TRBV6-5 with TRBJ2-6, with TRBD1 matching 11 bases. The CDR3 totals 15 residues. The germline V gene encodes CDR1 MNHEY and CDR2 SVGAGI. J gave up 17 bases and V 6 bases, and 15 bases lay outside the gene matches. Here the CDR3 reads CASRRVWTGGASVTF. The CDR3 bases are TGTGCCAGCAGGAGGGTGTGGACAGGGGGCGCAAGCGTGACTTTC.

The chain links TRBV7-9 to TRBJ2-4, with D hard to call. V was clipped by 5 bases and J by 5 bases, with 10 bases between them. Germline V gene sequence: CDR1 SEHNR, CDR2 FQNEAQ (reference sequence). The length of the CDR3 is 13 residues. For the CDR3, the DNA is TGTGCCAGCAGCCCTTGGACGGAAAACATTCAGTACTTC. Amino acids: CASSPWTENIQYF.

The V gene is TRBV5-6, the J gene TRBJ1-3, with D unclear. The germline V gene encodes CDR1 SGHDT and CDR2 YYEEEE. Trimming cost V 0 bases and J 1 base, with 8 bases left between them. CDR3 length: 15 residues. As DNA, the CDR3 is TGTGCCAGCAGCTTGGCGAAGGGTTCTGGAAACACCATATATTTT. Protein sequence: CASSLAKGSGNTIYF.

The J gene is TRBJ2-3, the V gene TRBV6-2 or TRBV6-3; D gene uncertain. CDR3 length: 16 residues. The germline V gene encodes CDR1 MNHEY and CDR2 SVGEGT. The ends were cut back, 2 bases at V and 1 base at J, with 13 bases in the middle. In DNA, the CDR3 is TGTGCCAGCAGTTACATTGTTCTCCGGGGCACAGATACGCAGTATTTT. Protein: CASSYIVLRGTDTQYF.

The CDR3 DNA reads TGTGCCAGCAGTTCTCTAGCGGTTTTCTACAATGAGCAGTTCTTC. Amino acids: CASSSLAVFYNEQFF. This chain links TRBV7-9 with TRBJ2-1, with 7 bases fitting TRBD2. The CDR3 runs to 15 residues. The junction had 8 bases not matched to a gene; V was cut back by 6 bases and J by 3 bases. The V gene's germline CDR1 is SEHNR and CDR2 FQNEAQ (reference sequence).

This chain links TRBV27 with TRBJ2-2; TRBD2 might be the D (6 bases). The V gene's germline CDR1 is MNHEY and CDR2 SMNVEV (reference sequence). V lost 6 bases and J 9 bases, leaving 17 bases between the germline ends. The CDR3 spans 14 residues. CDR3: CASRGGLRNRELFF. The CDR3 nucleotides are TGTGCCAGCAGGGGGGGACTTCGCAACCGGGAGCTGTTTTTT.

This clone has just a few counts. The gene calls are TRBV3-1 (or the pseudogene TRBV3-2) and TRBJ2-4; possibly TRBD1 for D (6 bases). The V end was cut by 1 base, the J end by 2 bases, with 12 bases between. The germline gives CDR1 LGHDT, CDR2 YNNKEL (reference sequence). The CDR3 contains 16 residues. The CDR3 reads CASSQGVQGPKNIQYF. CDR3 nucleotides: TGTGCCAGCAGCCAAGGAGTTCAGGGGCCCAAAAACATTCAGTACTTC.

V usage is TRBV19 and J usage is TRBJ2-5; 10 bases fit TRBD2. The J segment lost 2 bases and the V segment lost 3 bases, leaving 9 bases of the junction unmatched. This CDR3 is 17 amino acids long. Germline V CDR1 and CDR2: LNHDA, SQIVND (reference sequence). Written as DNA, the CDR3 is TGTGCCAGTAGTATCGGGGCTAGCGGGAGACAGCAAGAGACCCAGTACTTC. This sequence encodes CASSIGASGRQQETQYF.

The CDR3 loop is CASSPPPFADTQYF. The CDR3 DNA reads as TGTGCCAGCAGCCCCCCCCCTTTTGCAGATACGCAGTATTTT. V gene TRBV7-2 combines with J gene TRBJ2-3; unclear D gene. Germline-derived CDR1 and CDR2 are SGHTA and FQGNSA. The V gene lost 5 bases and the J gene lost 4 bases, with 13 bases spanning the gap. This CDR3 region has 14 residues.

The chain joins TRBV9 to TRBJ2-3; D not resolved. The germline gives CDR1 SGDLS, CDR2 YYNGEE. The CDR3 sequence is 17 residues long. V was cut by 3 bases and J by 0 bases, with 17 bases left in between. The CDR3 DNA follows: TGTGCCAGCAGCGCCACCCAGGAGACATCTAGCACAGATACGCAGTATTTT. Protein sequence: CASSATQETSSTDTQYF.

CDR3 nucleotide sequence: TGTGCCAGCAGTTACTCGTCCGGAGGGCAGTACTTC. Translating gives CASSYSSGGQYF. V is TRBV6-5 and J is TRBJ2-7, with D perhaps TRBD2 (5 bases). Germline V CDR1 and CDR2: MNHEY, SVGAGI. V was shortened by 0 bases and J by 9 bases, with 9 bases between the two germline ends. This CDR3 contains 12 residues.

CDR3 sequence: CASSPHSRTNTGELFF. CDR3 in DNA: TGTGCCAGCAGCCCTCACTCGAGAACGAACACCGGGGAGCTGTTTTTT. The V call is TRBV9, the J call TRBJ2-2; D is ambiguous. Looked up from germline, CDR1 is SGDLS and CDR2 is YYNGEE. The CDR3 extends over 16 amino acids. The ends were cut back, 4 bases at V and 0 bases at J, with 13 bases in the middle.

The chain couples TRBV7-2 to TRBJ2-7, with D perhaps TRBD2 (6 bases). Trimming removed 5 bases at V and 7 bases at J, with 18 bases between. The CDR3 length is 14 residues. CDR1 is SGHTA, CDR2 FQGNSA, per germline. CDR3 amino acids: CASSLDGGLAEQYF. CDR3 sequence (DNA): TGTGCCAGCAGCCTTGACGGAGGGTTGGCAGAGCAGTACTTC.

The V gene is TRBV19, the J gene TRBJ1-6; tentatively, D is TRBD1 (5 bases). The CDR3 has 13 residues. V dropped 0 bases and J dropped 9 bases, with 6 bases sitting between them. Germline V gene lookup returns CDR1 LNHDA and CDR2 SQIVND (reference sequence). CDR3 sequence reads: CASSIDGGSPLHF. The DNA of the CDR3 is TGTGCCAGTAGTATAGACGGGGGTTCACCCCTCCACTTT.

The chain couples TRBV29-1 to TRBJ2-5; 9 positions match TRBD2. Germline CDR1 SQVTM, CDR2 ANQGSEA. This CDR3 region has 13 residues. V dropped 5 bases and J dropped 2; count of bases not matched to a gene: 3. For the CDR3, the DNA is TGCAGCGTTAATGCGGGGGGGCAAGAGACCCAGTACTTC. This codes for CSVNAGGQETQYF.